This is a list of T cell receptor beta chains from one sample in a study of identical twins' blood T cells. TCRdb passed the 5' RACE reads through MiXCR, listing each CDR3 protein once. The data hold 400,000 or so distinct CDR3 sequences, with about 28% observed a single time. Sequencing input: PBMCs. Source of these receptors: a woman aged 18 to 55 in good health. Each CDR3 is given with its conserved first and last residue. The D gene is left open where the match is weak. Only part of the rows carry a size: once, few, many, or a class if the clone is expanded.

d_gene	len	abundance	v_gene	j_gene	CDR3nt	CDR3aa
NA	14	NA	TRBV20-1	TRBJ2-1	TGCAGTGCCATTAGAGGGGGGAGGGACAATGAGCAGTTCTTC	CSAIRGGRDNEQFF
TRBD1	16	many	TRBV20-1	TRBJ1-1	TGCAGTGCTAGAGATCCTGCCGGGACAGGGGGACCTGAAGCTTTCTTT	CSARDPAGTGGPEAFF
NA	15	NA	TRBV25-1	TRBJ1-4	TGTGCCAGCAGTGAATTGGGTGGACGAAATGAAAAACTGTTTTTT	CASSELGGRNEKLFF
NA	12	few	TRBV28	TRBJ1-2	TGTGCCAGCAGTTTTGGATCGGGGGGCTACACCTTC	CASSFGSGGYTF
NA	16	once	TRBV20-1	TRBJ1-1	TGCAGTGCTAGAGCCGACACCGGGACGGCGAACACTGAAGCTTTCTTT	CSARADTGTANTEAFF
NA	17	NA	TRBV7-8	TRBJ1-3	TGTGCCAGCAGCACTCTCCAGGGACTCCTCTCTGGAAACACCATATATTTT	CASSTLQGLLSGNTIYF
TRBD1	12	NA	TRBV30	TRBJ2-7	TGTGCCGGGGACAGCAGCTCCTACGAGCAGTACTTC	CAGDSSSYEQYF
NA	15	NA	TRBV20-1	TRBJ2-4	TGCAGTGCTGGAGAAGTCCTGGGCCCCAAAAACATTCAGTACTTC	CSAGEVLGPKNIQYF
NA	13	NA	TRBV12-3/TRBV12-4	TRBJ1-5	TGTGCCAGCACTCACGGGGATGGGCAGCCCCAGCATTTT	CASTHGDGQPQHF
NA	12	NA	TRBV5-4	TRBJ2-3	TGTGCCAGCAGCTCCAGCTTAGATACGCAGTATTTT	CASSSSLDTQYF
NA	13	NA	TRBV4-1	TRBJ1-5	TGCGCCAGCAGCCCTCAGGAGAATCAGCCCCAGCATTTT	CASSPQENQPQHF
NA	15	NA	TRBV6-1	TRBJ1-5	TGTGCCAGCAGCGTGGCCGGGGAGGGTGAACAGCCCCAGCATTTT	CASSVAGEGEQPQHF
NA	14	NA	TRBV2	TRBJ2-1	TGTGCCAGCAGGGGTGCGGGGAACTACAATGAGCAGTTCTTC	CASRGAGNYNEQFF
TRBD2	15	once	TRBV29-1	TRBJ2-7	TGCAGCGTTGAGGGACTAGCGGGGGGATACTACGAGCAGTACTTC	CSVEGLAGGYYEQYF
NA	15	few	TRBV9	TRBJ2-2	TGTGCCAGCAGCGTAGCGGGGGTTGGCACCGGGGAGCTGTTTTTT	CASSVAGVGTGELFF
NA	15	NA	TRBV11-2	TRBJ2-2	TGTGCCAGCAGCTTTCATGACTTTAACACCGGGGAGCTGTTTTTT	CASSFHDFNTGELFF
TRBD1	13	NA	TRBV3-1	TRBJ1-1	TGTGCCAGCAGCTGGAGGGGGCGGGGTGAAGCTTTCTTT	CASSWRGRGEAFF
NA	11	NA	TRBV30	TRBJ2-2	TGTGCCTGGAAAGGGGCCGGGGAGCTGTTTTTT	CAWKGAGELFF
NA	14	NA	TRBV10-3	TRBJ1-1	TGTGCCATCAGTGAGTCTTGGACGAACACTGAAGCTTTCTTT	CAISESWTNTEAFF
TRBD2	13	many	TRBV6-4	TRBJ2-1	TGTGCCAGCAGTGACTCACTAGCGGGAGTTGTGTTCTTC	CASSDSLAGVVFF
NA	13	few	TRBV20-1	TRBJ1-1	TGCAGTGCTAGTGGGCAGGGCTCCTCGGAGGCTTTCTTT	CSASGQGSSEAFF
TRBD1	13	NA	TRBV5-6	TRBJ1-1	TGTGCCAGCAGTCACAGGGGGATACCTGAAGCTTTCTTT	CASSHRGIPEAFF
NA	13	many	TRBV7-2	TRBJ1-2	TGTGCCAGCAGCTTAAGCAGGCAGGATGGCTACACCTTC	CASSLSRQDGYTF
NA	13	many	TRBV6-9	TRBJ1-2	TGTGCCAGCAGGACAGGCGATCCCTATGGCTACACCTTC	CASRTGDPYGYTF
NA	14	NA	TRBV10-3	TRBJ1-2	TGTGCCATCAGTGAGCAAGGGACTGCGATCCGCTACACCTTC	CAISEQGTAIRYTF
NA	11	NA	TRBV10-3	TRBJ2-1	TGTGCCATCAGTACCTACAATGAGCAGTTCTTC	CAISTYNEQFF
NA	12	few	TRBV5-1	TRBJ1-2	TGCGCCAGCAGCCCGCACCTCTATGGCTACACCTTC	CASSPHLYGYTF
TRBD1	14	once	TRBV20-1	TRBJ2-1	TGCAGTGCTAGAGATAACAGGGGGCTGAGTGAGCAGTTCTTC	CSARDNRGLSEQFF
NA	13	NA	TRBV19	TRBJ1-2	TGTGCCAGTAGTAGGGGACCCGCTCATGGCTACACCTTC	CASSRGPAHGYTF
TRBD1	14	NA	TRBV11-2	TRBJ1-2	TGTGCCAGCAGCTACAAGGGACAGGGGGTGGGCTACACCTTC	CASSYKGQGVGYTF
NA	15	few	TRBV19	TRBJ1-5	TGTGCCAGTAACGGAGGCGGGGACCGCAATCAGCCCCAGCATTTT	CASNGGGDRNQPQHF
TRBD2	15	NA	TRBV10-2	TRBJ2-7	TGCGCCAGCAGTGAAAGACTAGCGGGAGAGCTCGAGCAGTACTTC	CASSERLAGELEQYF
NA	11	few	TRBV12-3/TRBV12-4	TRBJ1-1	TGTGCCAGCAGTTTTGCGGACCAAGCTTTCTTT	CASSFADQAFF
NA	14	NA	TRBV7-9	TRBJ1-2	TGTGCCAGCAGCTTTAGTCAGGGAAACTATGGTTACACCTTC	CASSFSQGNYGYTF
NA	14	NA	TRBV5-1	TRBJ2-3	TGCGCCAGCAAGGAAAGGGCTGAAGGGTATACGCAGTATTTT	CASKERAEGYTQYF
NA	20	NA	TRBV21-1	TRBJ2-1	TGTGCCAGCAGCGCACGAACGGGACTAGCGGGAGAACCCTCCTACAATGAGCAGTTCTTC	CASSARTGLAGEPSYNEQFF
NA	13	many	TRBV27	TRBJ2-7	TGTGCCAGCAGTCACCCGGGAAGGGGTAAGCAGTACTTC	CASSHPGRGKQYF
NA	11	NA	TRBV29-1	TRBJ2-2	TGCAGCGTTGTGCTCGGCGGGGAGCTGTTTTTT	CSVVLGGELFF
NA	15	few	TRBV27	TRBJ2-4	TGTGCCAGCAGTTTATCAAGGGTTGGCAAAAACATTCAGTACTTC	CASSLSRVGKNIQYF
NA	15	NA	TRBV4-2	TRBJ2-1	TGTGCCAGCAGCCAAGATCGACGAACGCTCGATGAGCAGTTCTTC	CASSQDRRTLDEQFF
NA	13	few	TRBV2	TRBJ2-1	TGTGCCAGCAGTGTCGCCTACTACAATGAGCAGTTCTTC	CASSVAYYNEQFF
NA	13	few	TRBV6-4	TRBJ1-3	TGTGCCAGCAGTGAGCCCCGTTTTAACACCATATATTTT	CASSEPRFNTIYF
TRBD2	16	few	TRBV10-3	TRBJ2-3	TGTGCCATCAGCAAGGACCTAGCGGGGGGGACAGATACGCAGTATTTT	CAISKDLAGGTDTQYF
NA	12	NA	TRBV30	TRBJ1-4	TGTGCCTGGAAGGGACCAAATGAAAAACTGTTTTTT	CAWKGPNEKLFF
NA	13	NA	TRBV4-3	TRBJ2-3	TGCACCAGCAGCCAAGTAGGTCCCGATACGCAGTATTTT	CTSSQVGPDTQYF
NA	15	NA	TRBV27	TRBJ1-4	TGTGCCAGCAGTTCTACCGCCAGGGTTAATGAAAAACTGTTTTTT	CASSSTARVNEKLFF
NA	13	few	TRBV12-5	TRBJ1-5	TGTGCTAGTGCCCAGAGTAGCAATCAGCCCCAGCATTTT	CASAQSSNQPQHF
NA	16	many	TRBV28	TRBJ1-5	TGTGCCAGCAGTCCAACATCACGGGCTAGCAATCAGCCCCAGCATTTT	CASSPTSRASNQPQHF
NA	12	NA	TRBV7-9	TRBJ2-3	TGTGCCAGCAGCTACTGGGGGGATACGCAGTATTTT	CASSYWGDTQYF
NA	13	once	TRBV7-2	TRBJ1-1	TGTGCCAGCAGCCTCGGGGCAAGTAAAAAAGCTTTCTTT	CASSLGASKKAFF
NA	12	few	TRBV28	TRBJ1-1	TGTGCCAGCAGTTTTATCAGCACTGAAGCTTTCTTT	CASSFISTEAFF
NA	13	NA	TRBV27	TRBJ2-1	TGTGCCAGCAGTTTATCCGCGGTTTGGGGCCTGATCTTC	CASSLSAVWGLIF
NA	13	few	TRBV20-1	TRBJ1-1	TGCAGTGCCCTTGGACACACGAACACTGAAGCTTTCTTT	CSALGHTNTEAFF
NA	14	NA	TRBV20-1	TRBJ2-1	TGCAGTGCTAGATCGGGGATCTCCTACAATGAGCAGTTCTTC	CSARSGISYNEQFF
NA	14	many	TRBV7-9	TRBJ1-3	TGTGCCAGCAGCCTGGCGGGCTCTGGAAACACCATATATTTT	CASSLAGSGNTIYF
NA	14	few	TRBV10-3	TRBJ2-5	TGTGCCATCAGTGAGTCGGGGGACCAAGAGACCCAGTACTTC	CAISESGDQETQYF
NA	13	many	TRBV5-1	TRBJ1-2	TGCGCCAGCAGCTTGGTTTCTAACTATGGCTACACCTTC	CASSLVSNYGYTF
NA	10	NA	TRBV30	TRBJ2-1	TGTGCCTGGAGTAAGAATGAGCAGTTCTTC	CAWSKNEQFF